The 27 T cell receptor beta chains reported below all come from one sample, sequenced in a study of blood T cell repertoires in COVID-19. Profiling relied on immunoSEQ multiplex PCR, and the TCRdb table lists in-frame clones only, not all of them. The data show about 150,000 clones, with about four fifths seen just once and about 15% held by the top ten. The sample taken for sequencing was peripheral blood. The receptor set was obtained from a human donor with acute or convalescent COVID-19. The donor label of this sample is uncertain.

The sample holds one count of this clone. The chain recombines TRBV10-3 with TRBJ1-5; TRBD1 agrees at 8 bases. Germline CDR1 ENHRY, CDR2 SYGVKD. The CDR3 runs 14 residues. J was trimmed by 4 bases and V by 6 bases; bases with no gene match: 5. The CDR3, as DNA: TGTGCCATCAGGAACGGGACAGGAAATCAGCCCCAGCATTTT. Its protein product is CAIRNGTGNQPQHF.

CDR3: CASGIQQGTEAFF. The CDR3 DNA follows: TGTGCCAGCGGAATTCAACAGGGGACTGAAGCTTTCTTT. This sequence joins TRBV12-3 or TRBV12-4 and TRBJ1-1; TRBD1 agrees at 7 bases. The CDR3 totals 13 residues. V dropped 8 bases and J dropped 5; count of bases not matched to a gene: 8.

This clone has a handful of counts. The chain carries TRBV4-1 and TRBJ1-4; 7 bases line up with TRBD1. This CDR3 has 17 amino acids. The germline gives CDR1 MGHRA, CDR2 YSYEKL. Germline trimming cut 0 bases from V and 6 bases from J; bases unmatched to any gene: 10. CDR3 amino acids: CASSQDRDSNRDEKLFF. The CDR3 nucleotides read TGCGCCAGCAGCCAAGATCGGGACAGCAACAGAGATGAAAAACTGTTTTTT.

This clone appeared many times. The genes are TRBV11-2 and TRBJ1-4, with D tentatively TRBD1 (5 bases). Germline V gene sequence: CDR1 SGHAT, CDR2 FQNNGV. The V end lost 2 bases, the J end lost 2 bases, and 9 bases lay between the germline ends. This CDR3 is built from 15 residues. CDR3 nucleotides: TGTGCCAGCAGCTTATCCCCAGGGACTAATGAAAAACTGTTTTTT. Translated: CASSLSPGTNEKLFF.

The V and J genes are TRBV11-3 and TRBJ2-2; D is perhaps TRBD2 (6 bases). Trimming pared 1 base from V and 6 bases from J, leaving 12 bases between. This CDR3 has 15 amino acids. Germline-derived CDR1 and CDR2 are SGHNT and YENEEA. CDR3 in amino acids: CASSLGGVPAGELFF. Here the CDR3 DNA reads TGTGCCAGCAGCTTAGGCGGGGTGCCGGCCGGGGAGCTGTTTTTT. The complete variable domain, with remaining parts taken from reference TRBV11-3 and TRBJ2-2, reads EAGVVQSPRYKIIEKKQPVAFWCNPISGHNTLYWYLQNLGQGPELLIRYENEEAVDDSQLPKDRFSAERLKGVDSTLKIQPAELGDSAVYLCASSLGGVPAGELFFGEGSRLTVL.

The rearrangement joins TRBV5-1 to TRBJ2-2; possibly TRBD1 for D (5 bases). The germline V and J ends were trimmed by 0 bases and 6 bases, with 12 bases remaining between them. Germline V gives CDR1 SGHRS, CDR2 YFSETQ. There are 15 residues in the CDR3. CDR3 in DNA: TGCGCCAGCAGCTTGGGACAGCGTAAGGCCGGGGAGCTGTTTTTT. It is translated as CASSLGQRKAGELFF.

The chain uses TRBV27 and TRBJ2-1; tentatively, D is TRBD1 (5 bases). Germline V lookup: CDR1 MNHEY, CDR2 SMNVEV (reference sequence). V shed 6 bases and J shed 0 bases, with 18 bases lying between them. The CDR3 is 17 amino acids. The CDR3 region is CASRANRFTSSYNEQFF. CDR3 DNA: TGTGCCAGCAGAGCAAACAGGTTCACGAGCTCCTACAATGAGCAGTTCTTC.

Points on this clone: One end of the junction fails to match germline, which may point to a read error. This chain uses TRBV7-7 with TRBJ2-2, with 9 bases aligning to TRBD2. The CDR3 is 18 amino acids. Germline CDR1 reads SSHAT; CDR2 reads FNYEAQ (reference sequence). Written as DNA, the CDR3 is TGTGCTAGCAGCCCCTCTCCATTAGCGGGGGTGAACACCGGGGAGCTGTTTTTT. Its protein product is CASSPSPLAGVNTGELFF.

The genes are TRBV3-1 (or the pseudogene TRBV3-2) and TRBJ1-2, with 9 positions matching TRBD1. The CDR3 is 13 amino acids. V dropped 3 bases and J dropped 6; count of bases not matched to a gene: 2. Germline-derived CDR1 and CDR2 are LGHDT and YNNKEL (reference sequence). CDR3 in DNA: TGTGCCAGCAGCCAGAGACAGGGGGATGGCTACACCTTC. Translating gives CASSQRQGDGYTF.

The chain carries TRBV19 and TRBJ2-3, with D maybe TRBD2 (5 bases). V gave up 3 bases and J gave up 2 bases, with 18 bases separating them. CDR1 is LNHDA and CDR2 is SQIVND in the germline V gene (reference sequence). This CDR3 is 17 amino acids long. The CDR3, as DNA: TGTGCCAGTAGTATTGGAGGCGTAATAGGCCCCACAGATACGCAGTATTTT. This encodes CASSIGGVIGPTDTQYF.

This chain joins TRBV29-1 and TRBJ1-1; 7 bases are a match to TRBD1. The V gene end was trimmed by 3 bases and the J gene end by 4 bases; junction bases not matched to a gene: 8. The CDR3 has 14 amino acids. The V gene's germline CDR1 is SQVTM and CDR2 ANQGSEA. In DNA form, the CDR3 reads TGCAGCGTTGATGTCGGGACAGTCGGCACTGAAGCTTTCTTT. Protein: CSVDVGTVGTEAFF.

This clone has more than one count but fewer than ten. The gene calls are TRBV2 and TRBJ1-6; maybe TRBD1 (5 bases). Trimming left V 6 bases short and J 4 bases short, with 7 bases between. CDR3 length: 13 amino acids. CDR1 and CDR2 from the germline V gene are SNHLY and FYNNEI. Written as DNA, the CDR3 is TGTGCCAGCAGCCCAGGGTATAATTCACCCCTCCACTTT. It encodes CASSPGYNSPLHF.

In nucleotides, the CDR3 is TGTGCCATCAGTGAAGGGGCCCCAGATACGCAGTATTTT. This translates into CAISEGAPDTQYF. The rearrangement links TRBV10-3 to TRBJ2-3, with a weak D call TRBD1 (5 bases). The CDR3 contains 13 residues. The germline V gene has CDR1 ENHRY and CDR2 SYGVKD. Trimming removed 3 bases from V and 4 bases from J, with 8 bases in between.

The gene calls are TRBV2 and TRBJ2-7; D is unclear. From germline, CDR1 is SNHLY and CDR2 FYNNEI. This CDR3 region has 13 residues. V was clipped by 6 bases and J by 0 bases, with 9 bases between them. CDR3: CASRWSRSYEQYF. CDR3 nucleotide sequence: TGTGCCAGCAGGTGGAGCCGCTCCTACGAGCAGTACTTC.

This rearrangement joins TRBV10-3 to TRBJ1-5; 7 bases map to TRBD1. CDR1 and CDR2 (germline): ENHRY, SYGVKD. The trim removed 6 bases at V and 3 bases at J, leaving 8 bases unmatched. The CDR3 covers 15 residues. The CDR3 nucleotides read TGTGCCATCAGAGCCGGGACAGAAATCAATCAGCCCCAGCATTTT. This sequence encodes CAIRAGTEINQPQHF.

This clone has just one count. The chain uses TRBV4-1 and TRBJ1-2; 7 nucleotides line up with TRBD1. Germline values: CDR1 MGHRA, CDR2 YSYEKL. The CDR3 length is 13 residues. The J segment lost 4 bases and the V segment lost 6 bases, leaving 5 bases of the junction unmatched. CDR3 in DNA: TGCGCCAGCAGGTCGACAGGGTTCTATGGCTACACCTTC. Amino acids: CASRSTGFYGYTF.

The J gene is TRBJ2-1, the V gene TRBV4-3, with 10 bases fitting TRBD2. The CDR3 is 16 residues long. CDR1 and CDR2 from the germline V gene are LGHNA and YSLEER. The ends lost 4 bases at V and 2 bases at J; junction bases unmatched: 5. CDR3 coding DNA: TGCGCCAGCAGCCGTGTAGCGGGGGGCGCCTACAATGAGCAGTTCTTC. This translates into CASSRVAGGAYNEQFF.

The V call is TRBV2, the J call TRBJ1-4; 12 bases are a match to TRBD1. The CDR3 has 14 residues. V trimming: 6 bases; J trimming: 7 bases; junction bases outside the gene matches: 3. Germline lookup yields CDR1 SNHLY and CDR2 FYNNEI. The CDR3 bases are TGTGCCAGCAGGGGGACAGGGGGCGGTGAAAAACTGTTTTTT. Translated: CASRGTGGGEKLFF.

CDR3 nucleotide sequence: TGCGCCAGCAGCTTGGTCTCCAGCGGGGGGGCTGGCGAGCAGTTCTTC. Translated, it gives CASSLVSSGGAGEQFF. The chain recombines TRBV5-1 with TRBJ2-1; TRBD2 aligns across 10 bases. V lost 0 bases to trimming and J lost 10 bases; unmatched junction nucleotides: 10. Germline assignment: CDR1 SGHRS and CDR2 YFSETQ. The length of the CDR3 is 16 residues.

The table lists this clone with a few counts. The genes are TRBV10-2 and TRBJ2-5; 12 bases agree with TRBD1. The CDR3 has 15 amino acids. CDR1 and CDR2 from the germline V gene are WSHSY and SAAADI. V lost 3 bases and J lost 5; bases outside the gene matches: 4. In DNA form, the CDR3 reads TGCGCCAGCAGTGATTGGGGACAGGGGGCGGAGACCCAGTACTTC. This sequence encodes CASSDWGQGAETQYF.

The chain carries TRBV7-2 and TRBJ2-7; weak D call: TRBD1 (5 bases). The CDR3 spans 15 residues. V was shortened by 5 bases and J by 4 bases, with 18 bases between the two germline ends. Germline CDR1 reads SGHTA; CDR2 reads FQGNSA. The CDR3 sequence: CASSTEPGKSYEQYF. The CDR3 DNA reads as TGTGCCAGCAGCACAGAGCCAGGGAAGTCGTACGAGCAGTACTTC. Based on the CDR3 plus reference TRBV7-2 and TRBJ2-7, the full variable domain is GAGVSQSPSNKVTEKGKDVELRCDPISGHTALYWYRQSLGQGLEFLIYFQGNSAPDKSGLPSDRFSAERTGGSVSTLTIQRTQQEDSAVYLCASSTEPGKSYEQYFGPGTRLTVT.

This clone was detected many times. The chain has TRBV19 and TRBJ1-5, with TRBD1 as a possible D gene (5 bases). The CDR3 covers 15 residues. Germline V gene lookup returns CDR1 LNHDA and CDR2 SQIVND (reference sequence). Trimming stripped 6 bases from V and 0 bases from J, with 12 bases between. For the CDR3, the DNA is TGTGCCAGTAGGGTTAAAGGGGTTAGCAATCAGCCCCAGCATTTT. Protein product: CASRVKGVSNQPQHF.

The CDR3 DNA reads TGTGCCTGGAGTGAGGGAGTTTTCTCTGGAAACACCATATATTTT. Protein product: CAWSEGVFSGNTIYF. The chain is built from TRBV30 and TRBJ1-3; D remains unclear. The CDR3 loop spans 15 amino acids. V lost 1 base and J lost 0, with 10 bases in between. Germline values: CDR1 GTSNPN, CDR2 SVGIG (reference sequence).

The chain employs TRBV10-3 and TRBJ1-2; the match to TRBD1 covers 7 bases. V lost 5 bases to trimming and J lost 2 bases; unmatched junction nucleotides: 8. The CDR3 length is 15 residues. Per the germline V gene, CDR1 is ENHRY and CDR2 is SYGVKD. CDR3: CAISNTGDSNYGYTF. The CDR3 DNA reads TGTGCCATCAGTAACACAGGGGATTCAAACTATGGCTACACCTTC.

The chain employs TRBV5-8 and TRBJ2-7; D is ambiguous. V was shortened by 4 bases and J by 2 bases, with 10 bases between the two germline ends. The CDR3 runs to 13 residues. CDR1 is SGHTS and CDR2 is YDEGEE in the germline V gene. Here the CDR3 DNA reads TGTGCCAGCAGCCCAGCCACTACCTACGAGCAGTACTTC. This translates into CASSPATTYEQYF.

The sample holds a few counts of this clone. The chain employs TRBV3-1 (or the pseudogene TRBV3-2) and TRBJ2-1, with 7 positions matching TRBD2. The V segment lost 4 bases and the J segment 4 bases; nucleotides outside the gene matches: 16. The germline gives CDR1 LGHDT, CDR2 YNNKEL (reference sequence). The CDR3 is 18 amino acids. CDR3 DNA: TGTGCCAGCAGCCCGGCCGTAGGTGGCGGGGGACCATACAATGAGCAGTTCTTC. Translating gives CASSPAVGGGGPYNEQFF.

J is TRBJ1-1 and V is TRBV6-2 or TRBV6-3; perhaps TRBD1 as D (6 bases). Germline CDR1 reads MNHEY; CDR2 reads SVGEGT. The length of the CDR3 is 15 residues. The V and J ends lost 5 bases and 5 bases respectively, with 18 bases between them. The CDR3 DNA reads as TGTGCCAGCAGTCTTCGGTATGCGGGGGCGACTGAAGCTTTCTTT. Translated, it gives CASSLRYAGATEAFF.